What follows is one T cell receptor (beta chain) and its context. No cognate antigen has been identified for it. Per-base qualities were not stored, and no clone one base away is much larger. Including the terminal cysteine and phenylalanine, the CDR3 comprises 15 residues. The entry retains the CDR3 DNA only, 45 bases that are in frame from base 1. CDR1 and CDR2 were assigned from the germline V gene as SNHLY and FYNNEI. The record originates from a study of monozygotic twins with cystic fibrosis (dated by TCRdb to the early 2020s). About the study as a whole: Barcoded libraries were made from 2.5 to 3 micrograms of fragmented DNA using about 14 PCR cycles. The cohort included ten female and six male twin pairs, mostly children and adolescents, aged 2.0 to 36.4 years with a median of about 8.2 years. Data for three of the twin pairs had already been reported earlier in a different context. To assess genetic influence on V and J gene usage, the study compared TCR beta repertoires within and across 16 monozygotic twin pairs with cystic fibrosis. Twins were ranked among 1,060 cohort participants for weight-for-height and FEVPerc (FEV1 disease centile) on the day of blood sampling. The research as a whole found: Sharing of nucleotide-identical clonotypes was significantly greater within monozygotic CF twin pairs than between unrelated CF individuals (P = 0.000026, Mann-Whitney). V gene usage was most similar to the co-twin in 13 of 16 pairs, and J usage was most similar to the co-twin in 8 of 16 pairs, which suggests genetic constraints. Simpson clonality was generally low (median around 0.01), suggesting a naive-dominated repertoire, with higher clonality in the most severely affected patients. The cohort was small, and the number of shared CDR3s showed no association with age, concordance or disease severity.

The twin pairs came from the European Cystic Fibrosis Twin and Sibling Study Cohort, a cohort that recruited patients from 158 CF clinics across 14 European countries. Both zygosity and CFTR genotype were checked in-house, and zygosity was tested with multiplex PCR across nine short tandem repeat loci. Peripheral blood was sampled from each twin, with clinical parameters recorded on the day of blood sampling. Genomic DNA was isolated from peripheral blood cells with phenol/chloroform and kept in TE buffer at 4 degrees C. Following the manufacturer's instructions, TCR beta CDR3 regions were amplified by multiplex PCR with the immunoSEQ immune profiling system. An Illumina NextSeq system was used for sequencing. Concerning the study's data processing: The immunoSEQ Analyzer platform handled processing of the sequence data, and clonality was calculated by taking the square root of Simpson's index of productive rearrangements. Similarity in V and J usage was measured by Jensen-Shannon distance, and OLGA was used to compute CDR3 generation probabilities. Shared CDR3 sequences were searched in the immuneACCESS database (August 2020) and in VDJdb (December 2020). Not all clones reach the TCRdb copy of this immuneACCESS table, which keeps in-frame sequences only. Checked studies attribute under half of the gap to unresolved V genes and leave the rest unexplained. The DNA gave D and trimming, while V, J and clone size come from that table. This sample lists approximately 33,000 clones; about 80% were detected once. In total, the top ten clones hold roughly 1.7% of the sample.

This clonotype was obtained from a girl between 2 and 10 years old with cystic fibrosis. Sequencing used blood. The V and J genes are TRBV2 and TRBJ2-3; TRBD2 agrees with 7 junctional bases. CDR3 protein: CATKPQRGGADTQYF. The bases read TGTGCTACTAAACCCCAGCGGGGTGGGGCAGATACGCAGTATTTT.